This T cell receptor (beta chain) came from a study of control samples from healthy donors and cancer patients. Only in-frame clones appear in the TCRdb table, and some are missing; sequencing was by immunoSEQ multiplex PCR. The sample records around 150,000 clones, around 90% being singletons. CDR1 is SGHNT and CDR2 is YENEEA in the germline V gene. This CDR3 contains 13 residues. The V gene lost 4 bases and the J gene lost 1 base, with 7 bases spanning the gap. The V gene is TRBV11-3, the J gene TRBJ1-1; D gene uncertain. The sequenced sample was blood. The clonotype originates from a man between 25 and 39 years old in good health. CDR3 sequence reads: CASSSRQNTEAFF. The CDR3, as DNA: TGTGCCAGCAGCTCTCGACAGAACACTGAAGCTTTCTTT.